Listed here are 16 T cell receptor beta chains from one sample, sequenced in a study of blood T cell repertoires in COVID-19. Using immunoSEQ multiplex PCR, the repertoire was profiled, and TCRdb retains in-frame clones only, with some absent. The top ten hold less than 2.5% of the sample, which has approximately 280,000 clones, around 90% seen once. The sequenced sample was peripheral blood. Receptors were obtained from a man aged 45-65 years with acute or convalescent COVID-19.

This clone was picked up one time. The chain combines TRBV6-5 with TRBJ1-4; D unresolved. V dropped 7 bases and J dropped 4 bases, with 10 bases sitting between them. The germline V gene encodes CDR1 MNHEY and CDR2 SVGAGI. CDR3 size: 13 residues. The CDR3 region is CASMVGDNEKLFF. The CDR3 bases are TGTGCCAGCATGGTCGGGGATAATGAAAAACTGTTTTTT.

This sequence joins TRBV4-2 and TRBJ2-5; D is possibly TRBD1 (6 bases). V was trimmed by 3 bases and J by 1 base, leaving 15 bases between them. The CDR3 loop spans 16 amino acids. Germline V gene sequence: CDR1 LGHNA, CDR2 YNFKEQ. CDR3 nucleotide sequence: TGTGCCAGCAGCCACGGGACACGATACTTCCAAGAGACCCAGTACTTC. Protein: CASSHGTRYFQETQYF.

The CDR3 region has the DNA TGTGCCAGCAGCTTTTTAGCGGGGGGCAGCACAGATACGCAGTATTTT. It is translated as CASSFLAGGSTDTQYF. The rearrangement joins TRBV5-4 to TRBJ2-3; 10 bases are shared with TRBD2. CDR3 size: 16 residues. V shed 2 bases, J shed 0 bases, and the junction held 3 bases outside the gene matches. CDR1 and CDR2 (germline): SGHNT, YYREEE (reference sequence).

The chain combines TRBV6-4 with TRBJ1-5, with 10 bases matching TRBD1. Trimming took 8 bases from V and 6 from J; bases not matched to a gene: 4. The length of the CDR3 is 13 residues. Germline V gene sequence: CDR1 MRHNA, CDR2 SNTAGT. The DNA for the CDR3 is TGTGCCAGCCGACAGGGGGCTGGTCAGCCCCAGCATTTT. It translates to CASRQGAGQPQHF.

The CDR3 loop reads CASSSAGVRGHSYEQYF. The CDR3 region has the DNA TGTGCCAGCAGTTCCGCGGGGGTCCGAGGACACTCCTACGAGCAGTACTTC. The rearrangement uses TRBV27 and TRBJ2-7; the match to TRBD2 covers 7 bases. CDR3 length: 17 amino acids. Germline values: CDR1 MNHEY, CDR2 SMNVEV (reference sequence). The V segment lost 4 bases and the J segment 0 bases; nucleotides outside the gene matches: 12.

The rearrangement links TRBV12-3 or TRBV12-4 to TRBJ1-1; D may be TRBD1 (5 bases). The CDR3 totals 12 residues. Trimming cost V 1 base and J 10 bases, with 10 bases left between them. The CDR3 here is CASSLVLTGAFF. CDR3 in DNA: TGTGCCAGCAGTTTAGTCCTCACAGGAGCTTTCTTT.

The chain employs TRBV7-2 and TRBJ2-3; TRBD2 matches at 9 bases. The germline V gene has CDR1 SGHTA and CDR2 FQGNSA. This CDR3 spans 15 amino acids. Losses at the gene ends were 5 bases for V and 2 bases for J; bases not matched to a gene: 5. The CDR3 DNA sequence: TGTGCCAGCAGCCCTTGGACTAGCGTCACAGATACGCAGTATTTT. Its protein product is CASSPWTSVTDTQYF.

The CDR3 here is CASSIKVGQGAGNQPQHF. In nucleotides, the CDR3 is TGTGCCAGTAGTATAAAGGTGGGACAGGGGGCCGGCAATCAGCCCCAGCATTTT. V and J are TRBV19 and TRBJ1-5; 12 nucleotides line up with TRBD1. Unmatched junction bases numbered 7, after V lost 2 bases and J lost 2 bases. The germline V gene encodes CDR1 LNHDA and CDR2 SQIVND (reference sequence). CDR3 length: 18 residues.

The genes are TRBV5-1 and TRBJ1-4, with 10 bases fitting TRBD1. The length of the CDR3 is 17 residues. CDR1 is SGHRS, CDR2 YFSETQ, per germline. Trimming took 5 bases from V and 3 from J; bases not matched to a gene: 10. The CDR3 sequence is CASRHNPTGGPNEKLFF. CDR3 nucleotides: TGCGCCAGCAGACATAACCCGACAGGGGGCCCTAATGAAAAACTGTTTTTT.

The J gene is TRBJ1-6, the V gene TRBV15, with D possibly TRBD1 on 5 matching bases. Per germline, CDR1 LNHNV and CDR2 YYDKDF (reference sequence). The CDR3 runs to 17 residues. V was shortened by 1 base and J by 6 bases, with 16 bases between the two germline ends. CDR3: CATSRVWGPPFNSPLHF. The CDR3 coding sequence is TGTGCCACCAGCAGAGTTTGGGGCCCGCCTTTTAATTCACCCCTCCACTTT. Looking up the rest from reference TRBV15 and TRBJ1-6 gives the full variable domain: DAMVIQNPRYQVTQFGKPVTLSCSQTLNHNVMYWYQQKSSQAPKLLFHYYDKDFNNEADTPDNFQSRRPNTSFCFLDIRSPGLGDTAMYLCATSRVWGPPFNSPLHFGNGTRLTVT.

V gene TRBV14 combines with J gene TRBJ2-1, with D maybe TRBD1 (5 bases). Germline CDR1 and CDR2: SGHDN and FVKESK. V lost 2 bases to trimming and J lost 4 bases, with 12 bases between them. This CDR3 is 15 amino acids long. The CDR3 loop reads CASSQLRAQYNEQFF. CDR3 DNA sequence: TGTGCCAGCAGCCAACTCAGGGCACAGTACAATGAGCAGTTCTTC.

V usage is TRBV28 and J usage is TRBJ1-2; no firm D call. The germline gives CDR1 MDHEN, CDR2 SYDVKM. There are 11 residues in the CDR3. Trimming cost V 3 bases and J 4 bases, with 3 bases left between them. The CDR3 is CASSFFYGYTF. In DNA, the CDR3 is TGTGCCAGCAGTTTCTTCTATGGCTACACCTTC.

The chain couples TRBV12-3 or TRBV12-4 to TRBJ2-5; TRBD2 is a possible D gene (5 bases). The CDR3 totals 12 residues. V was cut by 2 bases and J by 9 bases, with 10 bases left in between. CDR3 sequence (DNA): TGTGCCAGCAGTTTATCCCCAGCGGCCCAGTACTTC. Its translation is CASSLSPAAQYF.

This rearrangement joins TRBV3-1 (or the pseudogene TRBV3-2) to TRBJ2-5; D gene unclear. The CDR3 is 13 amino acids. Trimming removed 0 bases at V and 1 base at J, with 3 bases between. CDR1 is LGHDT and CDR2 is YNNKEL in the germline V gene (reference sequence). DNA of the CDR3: TGTGCCAGCAGCCAAGACTCCCAAGAGACCCAGTACTTC. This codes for CASSQDSQETQYF.

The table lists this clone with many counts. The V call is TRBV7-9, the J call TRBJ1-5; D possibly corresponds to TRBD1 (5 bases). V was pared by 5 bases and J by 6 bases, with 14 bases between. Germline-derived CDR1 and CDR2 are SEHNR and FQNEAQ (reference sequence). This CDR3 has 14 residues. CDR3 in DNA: TGTGCCAGCAGCCACGGTGGCGGGGGTCAGCCCCAGCATTTT. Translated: CASSHGGGGQPQHF.

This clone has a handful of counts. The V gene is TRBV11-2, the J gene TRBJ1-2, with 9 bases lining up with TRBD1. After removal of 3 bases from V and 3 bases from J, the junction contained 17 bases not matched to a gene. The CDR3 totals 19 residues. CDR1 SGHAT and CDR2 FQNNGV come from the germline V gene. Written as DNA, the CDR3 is TGTGCCAGCAGCTTCACCAACCGCCGGAGGGACAGGGTTGACTATGGCTACACCTTC. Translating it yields CASSFTNRRRDRVDYGYTF.